This entry lists 25 T cell receptor beta chains sequenced from one sample in a study of blood T cell repertoires in COVID-19. Only in-frame clones appear in the TCRdb table, and some are missing; sequencing was by immunoSEQ multiplex PCR. There are 120,000 or so clones in the sample; roughly 89% occur only once, and around 4.1% lies in the top ten. The sequenced sample was peripheral blood. These receptors were collected from a woman aged 55-69 years with COVID-19, enrolled during active disease.

V and J are TRBV6-2 or TRBV6-3 and TRBJ2-3; a weak D match, TRBD2 (6 bases). V was cut by 2 bases and J by 0 bases, with 9 bases left in between. This CDR3 has 15 residues. CDR1 is MNHEY, CDR2 SVGEGT, per germline. This CDR3 is CASSYGAGSTDTQYF. CDR3 in DNA: TGTGCCAGCAGTTACGGCGCGGGGAGCACAGATACGCAGTATTTT.

The chain has TRBV10-3 and TRBJ1-1; TRBD1 is a possible D gene (5 bases). Trimming took 2 bases from V and 3 from J, leaving 16 bases between them. The germline V gene has CDR1 ENHRY and CDR2 SYGVKD. The CDR3 totals 16 residues. The CDR3 protein is CAISETPGQADTEAFF. DNA of the CDR3: TGTGCCATCAGTGAGACGCCTGGACAAGCCGACACTGAAGCTTTCTTT.

The chain carries TRBV5-1 and TRBJ2-2; D is undetermined. V was shortened by 2 bases and J by 0 bases, with 5 bases between the two germline ends. The CDR3 covers 14 residues. Germline V gives CDR1 SGHRS, CDR2 YFSETQ. CDR3 loop: CASSFSANTGELFF. DNA of the CDR3: TGCGCCAGCAGCTTTTCAGCGAACACCGGGGAGCTGTTTTTT. Full variable domain (remainder filled in from reference TRBV5-1 and TRBJ2-2): KAGVTQTPRYLIKTRGQQVTLSCSPISGHRSVSWYQQTPGQGLQFLFEYFSETQRNKGNFPGRFSGRQFSNSRSEMNVSTLELGDSALYLCASSFSANTGELFFGEGSRLTVL.

The V call is TRBV7-2, the J call TRBJ1-2, with 11 nucleotides matching TRBD1. CDR3 length: 14 residues. CDR1 and CDR2 (germline): SGHTA, FQGNSA. Trimming cost V 4 bases and J 5 bases; bases outside gene matches: 3. CDR3 bases: TGTGCCAGCAGCTATGGACAGGGGGCTTATGGCTACACCTTC. It codes for CASSYGQGAYGYTF. Full variable domain (remainder filled in from reference TRBV7-2 and TRBJ1-2): GAGVSQSPSNKVTEKGKDVELRCDPISGHTALYWYRQSLGQGLEFLIYFQGNSAPDKSGLPSDRFSAERTGGSVSTLTIQRTQQEDSAVYLCASSYGQGAYGYTFGSGTRLTVV.

V and J are TRBV19 and TRBJ1-4; D is ambiguous. This CDR3 has 14 residues. Between the trimmed V and J ends, which lost 10 bases and 1 base, there was a span of 13 bases. CDR1 and CDR2 (germline): LNHDA, SQIVND (reference sequence). The CDR3: CATSPMRTNEKLFF. In nucleotides, the CDR3 is TGTGCCACCTCTCCGATGCGAACTAATGAAAAACTGTTTTTT.

The genes are TRBV7-8 and TRBJ1-5, with D tentatively TRBD1 (5 bases). The CDR3 spans 14 residues. The V gene's germline CDR1 is SGHVS and CDR2 FQNEAQ. The V and J ends lost 4 bases and 5 bases respectively, with 12 bases between them. The DNA of the CDR3 is TGTGCCAGCAGCTCGACAGTTAAAGATCAGCCCCAGCATTTT. Encoded protein: CASSSTVKDQPQHF.

The chain combines TRBV2 with TRBJ2-3; possibly TRBD1 for D (6 bases). The CDR3 has 13 residues. Germline V CDR1 and CDR2: SNHLY, FYNNEI. Trimming shortened V by 8 bases and J by 3 bases, and 12 bases separated the two germline ends. The CDR3 nucleotides are TGTGCCAGCCAGAGGGGGAGAACAGATACGCAGTATTTT. This codes for CASQRGRTDTQYF. The variable domain in full, with the rest retrieved from reference TRBV2 and TRBJ2-3, is EPEVTQTPSHQVTQMGQEVILRCVPISNHLYFYWYRQILGQKVEFLVSFYNNEISEKSEIFDDQFSVERPDGSNFTLKIRSTKLEDSAMYFCASQRGRTDTQYFGPGTRLTVL.

This clone was seen only a few times. The rearrangement uses TRBV10-1 and TRBJ1-3; D might be TRBD1 (5 bases). The CDR3 contains 15 residues. The V gene lost 6 bases and the J gene lost 0 bases, with 12 bases spanning the gap. Germline CDR1 reads WNHNN; CDR2 reads SYGVQD (reference sequence). CDR3 protein: CASRGTQCSGNTIYF. The CDR3 DNA is TGCGCCAGCAGGGGGACTCAATGCTCTGGAAACACCATATATTTT.

The chain joins TRBV9 to TRBJ2-5, with D uncertain. V lost 1 base to trimming and J lost 3 bases, with 10 bases between them. CDR1 and CDR2 from the germline V gene are SGDLS and YYNGEE. This CDR3 is 14 amino acids long. The CDR3 loop is CASSVTGFKETQYF. The DNA of the CDR3 is TGTGCCAGCAGCGTAACCGGGTTTAAAGAGACCCAGTACTTC.

The V and J genes are TRBV19 and TRBJ1-2; possibly TRBD1 for D (6 bases). The CDR3 loop spans 11 amino acids. V was pared by 10 bases and J by 4 bases, with 10 bases between. Germline CDR1 reads LNHDA; CDR2 reads SQIVND (reference sequence). The CDR3 sequence: CATQQGYGYTF. DNA for the CDR3: TGTGCCACCCAACAGGGCTATGGCTACACCTTC.

This clone appeared once. V usage is TRBV19 and J usage is TRBJ1-2, with TRBD1 matching over 9 bases. This CDR3 is 15 amino acids long. Germline V gene lookup returns CDR1 LNHDA and CDR2 SQIVND (reference sequence). Losses at the gene ends were 5 bases for V and 2 bases for J; bases not matched to a gene: 6. CDR3 amino acids: CASSFGTGPNYGYTF. The CDR3 DNA follows: TGTGCCAGTAGTTTCGGGACAGGGCCAAACTATGGCTACACCTTC.

This clone was recorded once. CDR3 sequence (DNA): TGTGCCAGCAGCCAGTCCGCCATAGCGGGGGACTACAATGAGCAGTTCTTC. Translating gives CASSQSAIAGDYNEQFF. This chain links TRBV4-2 with TRBJ2-1; 9 nucleotides align to TRBD2. This CDR3 comprises 17 residues. Germline V gene sequence: CDR1 LGHNA, CDR2 YNFKEQ. V dropped 3 bases and J dropped 3; count of bases not matched to a gene: 9.

This chain links TRBV18 with TRBJ1-5, with 9 positions matching TRBD1. The length of the CDR3 is 16 residues. After removal of 4 bases from V and 6 bases from J, the junction contained 10 bases not matched to a gene. Germline V CDR1 and CDR2: KGHSH, LQKENI. The CDR3 nucleotides read TGTGCCAGCTCACTGGAACAGGGGGCAAGACTTCAGCCCCAGCATTTT. Residues: CASSLEQGARLQPQHF.

The rearrangement links TRBV19 to TRBJ2-1; D perhaps matches TRBD1 (6 bases). Trimming took off 6 bases at V and 6 bases at J, with 15 bases between the two ends. The germline V gene encodes CDR1 LNHDA and CDR2 SQIVND (reference sequence). This CDR3 has 14 residues. CDR3 protein: CASRLQGEGNEQFF. Written as DNA, the CDR3 is TGTGCCAGTAGGTTACAGGGAGAGGGCAATGAGCAGTTCTTC.

This clone has only one observation. The V gene is TRBV9, the J gene TRBJ1-2; 8 bases map to TRBD1. The germline CDR1 and CDR2 sequences are SGDLS and YYNGEE. This CDR3 contains 16 residues. J was trimmed by 4 bases and V by 2 bases; bases with no gene match: 10. DNA of the CDR3: TGTGCCAGCAGCGTTTCCTTCCGGACAGGGCCCTATGGCTACACCTTC. Residues: CASSVSFRTGPYGYTF.

V is TRBV7-8 and J is TRBJ2-1; D may be TRBD1 (6 bases). Trimming cost V 1 base and J 7 bases, with 11 bases left between them. Per the germline V gene, CDR1 is SGHVS and CDR2 is FQNEAQ. The CDR3 runs to 14 residues. The CDR3 reads CASSLGRGKNEQFF. The CDR3 DNA is TGTGCCAGCAGCTTAGGAAGGGGGAAGAATGAGCAGTTCTTC.

The chain is built from TRBV6-5 and TRBJ1-5; D is ambiguous. The CDR3 has 14 residues. Germline V CDR1 and CDR2: MNHEY, SVGAGI. With 8 bases removed from V and 2 bases from J, the gap between germline ends came to 13 bases. The CDR3 sequence: CASSGSSGNQPQHF. The CDR3 DNA sequence: TGTGCCAGCTCGGGGTCCTCGGGCAATCAGCCCCAGCATTTT.

This chain links TRBV18 with TRBJ2-1; D is perhaps TRBD2 (6 bases). The CDR3 covers 16 residues. Germline CDR1 and CDR2: KGHSH and LQKENI. Trimming removed 4 bases from V and 4 bases from J, with 17 bases in between. The DNA of the CDR3 is TGTGCCAGCTCACTATGGGAGGTGGACGAATACAATGAGCAGTTCTTC. Amino acid sequence: CASSLWEVDEYNEQFF.

CDR3 residues: CASSSYGSSGANVLTF. The CDR3 nucleotides are TGTGCCAGCAGTTCCTATGGTTCTTCTGGGGCCAACGTCCTGACTTTC. The chain couples TRBV6-5 to TRBJ2-6; no clear D gene. Germline V gene lookup returns CDR1 MNHEY and CDR2 SVGAGI. The CDR3 consists of 16 residues. Trimming left V 4 bases short and J 1 base short, with 11 bases between.

This chain links TRBV3-1 (or the pseudogene TRBV3-2) with TRBJ1-1; D remains ambiguous. Trimming took off 4 bases at V and 5 bases at J, with 17 bases between the two ends. This CDR3 is 15 amino acids long. Germline-derived CDR1 and CDR2 are LGHDT and YNNKEL (reference sequence). CDR3 bases: TGTGCCAGCAGCCCCCCCGTAGCGGGGAGAACTGAAGCTTTCTTT. Translated, it gives CASSPPVAGRTEAFF.

The chain is built from TRBV4-1 and TRBJ2-7; 7 nucleotides match TRBD2. CDR3 size: 14 residues. Germline V gene sequence: CDR1 MGHRA, CDR2 YSYEKL. V was clipped by 3 bases and J by 2 bases; unmatched bases: 4. CDR3 DNA: TGCGCCAGCAGCCATACCGGGACTACCTACGAGCAGTACTTC. This gives the protein CASSHTGTTYEQYF.

V gene TRBV6-2 or TRBV6-3 combines with J gene TRBJ1-3; TRBD1 is a possible D gene (6 bases). This CDR3 spans 17 amino acids. The V gene lost 0 bases and the J gene lost 2 bases, with 14 bases spanning the gap. Germline V gene data show CDR1 as MNHEY and CDR2 as SVGEGT. DNA for the CDR3: TGTGCCAGCAGTTACTCGATTGCAGGGGCGGCTGGAAACACCATATATTTT. Amino acid sequence: CASSYSIAGAAGNTIYF.

This chain joins TRBV12-3 or TRBV12-4 and TRBJ2-7; the match to TRBD2 covers 7 bases. V dropped 0 bases and J dropped 4; count of bases not matched to a gene: 0. The CDR3 contains 13 residues. Here the CDR3 reads CASSLARGYEQYF. The CDR3 coding sequence is TGTGCCAGCAGTTTAGCGCGGGGGTACGAGCAGTACTTC.

This clone was seen only once. CDR3 bases: TGTGCCAGCACCCTAAGCTATAATTCACCCCTCCACTTT. Translating it yields CASTLSYNSPLHF. The gene calls are TRBV12-3 or TRBV12-4 and TRBJ1-6, with unresolved D. Between the trimmed V and J ends, which lost 7 bases and 3 bases, there was a span of 7 bases. There are 13 residues in the CDR3.

The chain links TRBV6-6 to TRBJ2-5, with 16 bases lining up with TRBD2. Per germline, CDR1 MNHNY and CDR2 SVGAGI (reference sequence). The CDR3 runs to 16 residues. V was clipped by 8 bases and J by 5 bases; unmatched bases: 8. CDR3 sequence reads: CASGEGTSGGAETQYF. CDR3 nucleotide sequence: TGTGCCAGCGGGGAGGGGACTAGCGGGGGGGCGGAGACCCAGTACTTC.